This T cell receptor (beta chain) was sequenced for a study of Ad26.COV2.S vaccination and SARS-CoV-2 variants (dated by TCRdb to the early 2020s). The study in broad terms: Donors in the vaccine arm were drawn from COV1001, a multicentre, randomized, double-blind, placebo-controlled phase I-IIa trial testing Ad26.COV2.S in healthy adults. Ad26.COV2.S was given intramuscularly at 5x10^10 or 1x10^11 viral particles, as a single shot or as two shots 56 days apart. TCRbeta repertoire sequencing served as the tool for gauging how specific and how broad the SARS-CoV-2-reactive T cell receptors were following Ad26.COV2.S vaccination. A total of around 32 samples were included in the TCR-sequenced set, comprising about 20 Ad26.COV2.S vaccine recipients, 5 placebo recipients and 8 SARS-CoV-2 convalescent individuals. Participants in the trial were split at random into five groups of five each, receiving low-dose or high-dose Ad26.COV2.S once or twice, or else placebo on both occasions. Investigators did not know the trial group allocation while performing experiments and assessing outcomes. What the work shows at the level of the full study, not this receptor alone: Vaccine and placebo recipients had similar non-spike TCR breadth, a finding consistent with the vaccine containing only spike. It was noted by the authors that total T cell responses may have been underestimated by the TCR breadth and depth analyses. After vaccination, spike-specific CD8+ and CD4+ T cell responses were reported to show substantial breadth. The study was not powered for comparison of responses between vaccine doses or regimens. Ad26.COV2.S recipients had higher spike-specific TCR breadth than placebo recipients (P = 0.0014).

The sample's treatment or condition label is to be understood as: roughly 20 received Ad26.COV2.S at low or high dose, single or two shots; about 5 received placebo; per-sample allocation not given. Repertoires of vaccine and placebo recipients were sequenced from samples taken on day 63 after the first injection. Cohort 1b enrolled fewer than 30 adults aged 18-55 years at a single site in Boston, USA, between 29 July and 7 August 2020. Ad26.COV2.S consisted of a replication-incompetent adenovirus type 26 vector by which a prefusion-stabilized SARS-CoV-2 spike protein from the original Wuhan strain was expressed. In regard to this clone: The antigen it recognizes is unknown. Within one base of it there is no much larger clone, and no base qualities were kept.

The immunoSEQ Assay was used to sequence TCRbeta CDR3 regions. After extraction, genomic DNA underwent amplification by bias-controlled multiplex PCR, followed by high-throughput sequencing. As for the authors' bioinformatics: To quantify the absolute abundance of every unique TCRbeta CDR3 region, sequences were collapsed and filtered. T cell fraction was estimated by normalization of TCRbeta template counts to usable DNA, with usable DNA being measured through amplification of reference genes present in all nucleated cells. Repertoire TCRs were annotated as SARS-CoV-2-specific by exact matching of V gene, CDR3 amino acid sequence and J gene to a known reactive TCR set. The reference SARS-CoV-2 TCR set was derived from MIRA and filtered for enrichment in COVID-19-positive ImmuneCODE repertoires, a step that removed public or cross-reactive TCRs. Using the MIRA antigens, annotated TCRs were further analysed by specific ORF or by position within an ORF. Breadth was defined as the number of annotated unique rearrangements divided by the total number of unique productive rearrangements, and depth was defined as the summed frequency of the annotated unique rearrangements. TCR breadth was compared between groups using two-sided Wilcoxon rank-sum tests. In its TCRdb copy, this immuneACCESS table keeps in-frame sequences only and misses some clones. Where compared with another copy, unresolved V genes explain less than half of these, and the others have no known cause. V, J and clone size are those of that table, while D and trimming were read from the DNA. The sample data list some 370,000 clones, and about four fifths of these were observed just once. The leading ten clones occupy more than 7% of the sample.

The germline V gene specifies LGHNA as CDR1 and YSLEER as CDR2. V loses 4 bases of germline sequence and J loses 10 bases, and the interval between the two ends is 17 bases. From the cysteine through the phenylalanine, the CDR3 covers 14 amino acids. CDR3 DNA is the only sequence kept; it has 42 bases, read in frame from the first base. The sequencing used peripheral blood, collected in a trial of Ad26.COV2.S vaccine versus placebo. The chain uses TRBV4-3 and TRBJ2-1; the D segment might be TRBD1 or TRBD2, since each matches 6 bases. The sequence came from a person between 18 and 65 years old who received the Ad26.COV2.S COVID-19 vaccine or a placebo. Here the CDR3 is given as CASSPERGAGEQFF. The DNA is TGCGCCAGCAGCCCTGAGAGGGGGGCCGGGGAGCAGTTCTTC.